This TCR beta chain was identified during a study of T cell repertoires in cytomegalovirus infection. The wider study: Indications of both CMV infection and matching HLA type were provided by public TCR beta signatures. General study results and limits: CMV carriers having the relevant HLA were flagged by cumulative public TCR beta family frequency. CMV-specific HLA-C-restricted TCR beta clonotypes dominated the ex vivo response.

Germline lookup yields CDR1 MDHEN and CDR2 SYDVKM. CDR3 size: 16 residues. Trimming shortened V by 3 bases and J by 5 bases, and 18 bases separated the two germline ends. This clonotype was detected only a few times. What it recognizes is unknown. TCRdb reprocessed the reads via MiXCR and lists one record per CDR3 protein. In the table there are some 920,000 distinct CDR3 sequences, around 32% of which are singletons. Material: cultured CD8+ T cells from PBMCs, obtained from culture after CMV antigen stimulation. The sequence derives from a human donor in good health (CMV status not recorded). Some clones in this sample may be carry-over from other donors' samples. J is TRBJ2-3 and V is TRBV28; a weak D match, TRBD2 (7 bases). The CDR3 loop is CASSFRDRGARDTQYF. The CDR3 bases are TGTGCCAGCAGTTTTCGGGACCGGGGGGCGAGAGATACGCAGTATTTT.